The rows below give T cell receptor beta chains drawn from one sample of a study of shared clonotypes between healthy human individuals. This table comes from immunoSEQ multiplex PCR, and its TCRdb copy is limited to in-frame clones, with some not included. The data hold around 650,000 clones, with approximately 96% observed a single time. The sequenced material came from naive CD8+ T cells sorted from blood. All receptors derive from a woman between 25 and 40 years old in good health. CDR3s include the opening cysteine and the closing phenylalanine or tryptophan. A D gene is named only where the DNA matches it firmly. Clone size appears in some rows only: once, few, many, or a class for an expanded clone.

>.|TRBJ1-4|TRBV30|.
CAWSVRDRWEKLFF
TGTGCCTGGAGTGTACGGGACCGGTGGGAAAAACTGTTTTTT
>.|TRBJ1-5|TRBV27|TRBD1
CASSLYRGNQPQHF
TGTGCCAGCAGTCTATACAGGGGGAATCAGCCCCAGCATTTT
>.|TRBJ1-5|TRBV27|.
CASSLGQGIGNQPQHF
TGTGCCAGCAGTTTGGGGCAGGGAATAGGCAATCAGCCCCAGCATTTT
>.|TRBJ1-5|TRBV27|.
CASSLWGGGNQPQHF
TGTGCCAGCAGTTTATGGGGGGGCGGCAATCAGCCCCAGCATTTT
>.|TRBJ2-7|TRBV19|TRBD1
CASSPDREYNEQYF
TGTGCCAGTAGTCCTGACAGGGAGTATAACGAGCAGTACTTC
>.|TRBJ2-7|TRBV5-6|TRBD2
CASSLESGGPSEQYF
TGTGCCAGCAGCTTGGAATCGGGAGGGCCTTCTGAGCAGTACTTC
>.|TRBJ2-7|TRBV28|.
CASRLSQGSYEQYF
TGTGCCAGCAGACTCTCGCAGGGCTCCTACGAGCAGTACTTC
>.|TRBJ2-7|TRBV29-1|.
CSVAGYPTEEQYF
TGCAGCGTTGCAGGTTACCCTACGGAAGAGCAGTACTTC
>.|TRBJ2-1|TRBV29-1|.
CSVASLASYNEQFF
TGCAGCGTTGCCAGCCTAGCTTCCTACAATGAGCAGTTCTTC
>.|TRBJ2-1|TRBV9|.
CASSVDGSGYNEQFF
TGTGCCAGCAGCGTAGACGGGAGCGGCTACAATGAGCAGTTCTTC
>.|TRBJ2-7|TRBV7-9|TRBD2
CASSLGPSGSRYEQYF
TGTGCCAGCAGCTTAGGGCCTAGCGGGAGCCGCTACGAGCAGTACTTC
>.|TRBJ2-7|TRBV14|.
CASSQGGGAYEQYF
TGTGCCAGCAGCCAAGGAGGAGGGGCCTACGAGCAGTACTTC
>.|TRBJ2-7|TRBV5-1|TRBD2
CASSPSGRIFEQYF
TGCGCCAGCAGCCCAAGCGGGAGAATATTCGAGCAGTACTTC
>.|TRBJ2-3|TRBV5-1|.
CASSLSKDTQYF
TGCGCCAGCAGCCTTAGTAAGGATACGCAGTATTTT
>.|TRBJ2-1|TRBV2|.
CASSEELSSYNEQFF
TGTGCCAGCAGTGAAGAGCTCAGCTCCTACAATGAGCAGTTCTTC
>.|TRBJ2-2|TRBV6-1|TRBD2
CASSEREGLRGGLFF
TGTGCCAGCAGTGAACGGGAGGGCCTCAGAGGTGGGCTGTTTTTT
>.|TRBJ2-1|TRBV30|TRBD1
CAWSVDRGSYNEQFF
TGTGCCTGGAGTGTGGACAGGGGCTCCTACAATGAGCAGTTCTTC
>.|TRBJ2-7|TRBV19|.
CASSMRYLPPFEQYF
TGTGCCAGTAGTATGAGATACCTTCCTCCTTTCGAGCAGTACTTC
>.|TRBJ2-5|TRBV6-5|TRBD1
CASSYGTDQETQYF
TGTGCCAGCAGTTACGGGACAGACCAAGAGACCCAGTACTTC
>once|TRBJ1-1|TRBV27|.
CASSRGTQGTEAFF
TGTGCCAGCAGTAGAGGGACCCAAGGCACTGAAGCTTTCTTT
>.|TRBJ1-1|TRBV5-6|.
CASSTGTLFEAFF
TGTGCCAGCAGCACGGGTACTCTATTCGAAGCTTTCTTT
>.|TRBJ2-7|TRBV4-1|.
CASSPPWSSYEQYF
TGCGCCAGCAGCCCCCCCTGGAGCTCCTACGAGCAGTACTTC
>.|TRBJ1-5|TRBV2|.
CASSEAAGMPPPQHF
TGTGCCAGCAGTGAAGCTGCGGGAATGCCGCCGCCCCAGCATTTT
>.|TRBJ2-5|TRBV4-1|.
CASSQEDGQDIETQYF
TGCGCCAGCAGCCAAGAAGATGGTCAGGACATTGAGACCCAGTACTTC
>.|TRBJ1-2|TRBV19|.
CASKGILLQGRHHGYTF
TGTGCCAGTAAGGGGATCCTTCTACAGGGAAGGCACCATGGCTACACCTTC
>.|TRBJ2-3|TRBV11-2|TRBD2
CASSLMGLAGPDTQYF
TGTGCCAGCAGCTTAATGGGACTAGCGGGCCCAGATACGCAGTATTTT
>once|TRBJ2-2|TRBV19|TRBD1
CASSIWDRGSTGELFF
TGTGCCAGTAGTATATGGGACAGGGGGTCTACCGGGGAGCTGTTTTTT
>.|TRBJ2-1|TRBV27|TRBD2
CASSPRLAGGVYNEQFF
TGTGCCAGCAGTCCCCGACTAGCGGGAGGTGTTTACAATGAGCAGTTCTTC
>.|TRBJ2-7|TRBV27|TRBD1
CASSPGQSSYEQYF
TGTGCCAGCAGTCCGGGACAGAGCTCCTACGAGCAGTACTTC
>.|TRBJ2-1|TRBV9|TRBD2
CASSVGLGTSGSPYNEQFF
TGTGCCAGCAGCGTAGGCCTCGGGACTAGCGGGAGTCCCTACAATGAGCAGTTCTTC
>.|TRBJ1-5|TRBV6-1|.
CASSEWDFSNQPQHF
TGTGCCAGCAGTGAGTGGGACTTCAGCAATCAGCCCCAGCATTTT
>few|TRBJ2-7|TRBV11-2|.
CASSLAGDYEQYF
TGTGCCAGCAGCTTAGCGGGAGACTACGAGCAGTACTTC
>.|TRBJ2-7|TRBV11-2|.
CASSLGIYEQYF
TGTGCCAGCAGCTTAGGGATCTACGAGCAGTACTTC
>.|TRBJ2-1|TRBV7-2|.
CASRSELAHTYNEQFF
TGTGCCAGCAGATCCGAGTTAGCCCACACTTACAATGAGCAGTTCTTC
>once|TRBJ2-2|TRBV28|.
CASSLLVGENTGELFF
TGTGCCAGCAGTTTATTGGTGGGAGAGAACACCGGGGAGCTGTTTTTT
>.|TRBJ1-2|TRBV6-5|.
CASSVQGAGHGYTF
TGTGCCAGCAGTGTACAGGGTGCCGGCCATGGCTACACCTTC
>.|TRBJ1-2|TRBV28|TRBD1
CASSLDTGGLGYGYTF
TGTGCCAGCAGTTTAGATACAGGGGGCCTTGGCTATGGCTACACCTTC
>.|TRBJ2-5|TRBV28|.
CASSFEGPRGAQYF
TGTGCCAGCAGTTTTGAGGGACCTCGCGGGGCCCAGTACTTC
>once|TRBJ2-7|TRBV9|TRBD2
CASSVGGSGRPYEQYF
TGTGCCAGCAGCGTAGGTGGGAGCGGGAGGCCCTACGAGCAGTACTTC
>.|TRBJ1-1|TRBV28|.
CASSPGRGTNTEAFF
TGTGCCAGCAGTCCCGGGCGGGGGACGAACACTGAAGCTTTCTTT
>.|TRBJ2-1|TRBV5-8|.
CASSPLLTEEAYNEQFF
TGTGCCAGCAGCCCCCTCCTAACAGAGGAGGCCTACAATGAGCAGTTCTTC
>.|TRBJ2-1|TRBV27|.
CASSPPNNEQFF
TGTGCCAGCAGCCCTCCTAACAATGAGCAGTTCTTC
>.|TRBJ1-2|TRBV25-1|TRBD1
CASSAGTEYGYTF
TGTGCCAGCAGTGCGGGGACAGAGTATGGCTACACCTTC
>once|TRBJ2-5|TRBV7-9|.
CASSAELGLEETQYF
TGTGCCAGCAGCGCAGAGTTAGGTTTGGAAGAGACCCAGTACTTC
>.|TRBJ1-1|TRBV4-1|.
CASSQDFDTEAFF
TGCGCCAGCAGCCAAGATTTTGACACTGAAGCTTTCTTT
>.|TRBJ2-5|TRBV4-2|.
CASSLPDEQETQYF
TGTGCCAGCAGCCTCCCTGACGAGCAAGAGACCCAGTACTTC
>.|TRBJ2-7|TRBV28|.
CASSLWLPYEQYF
TGTGCCAGCAGTTTATGGCTGCCCTACGAGCAGTACTTC